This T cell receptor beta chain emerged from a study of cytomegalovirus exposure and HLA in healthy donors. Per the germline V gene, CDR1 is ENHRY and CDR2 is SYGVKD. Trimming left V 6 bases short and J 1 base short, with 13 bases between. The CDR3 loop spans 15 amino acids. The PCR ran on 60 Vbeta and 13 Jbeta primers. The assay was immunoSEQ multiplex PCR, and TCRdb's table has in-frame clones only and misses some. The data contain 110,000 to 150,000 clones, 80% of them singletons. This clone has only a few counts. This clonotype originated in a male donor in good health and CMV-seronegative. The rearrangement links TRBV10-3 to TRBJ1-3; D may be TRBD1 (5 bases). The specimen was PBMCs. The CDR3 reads CAISDRRFSGNTIYF. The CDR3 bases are TGTGCCATCAGCGACAGACGCTTTTCTGGAAACACCATATATTTT.